This T cell receptor beta chain comes out of a study of preoperative IRX-2 immunotherapy in early breast cancer (dated by TCRdb to between 2018 and 2021). A note on this clone: Which antigen it targets is not known. No quality values exist for individual bases; no much larger clone is one base distant.

Libraries came from the immunoSEQ multiplex PCR assay. Sourced from immuneACCESS, this table was stored by TCRdb with only in-frame sequences that have V and J called. A share of the clones is absent; for the studies checked, an unresolved V gene accounts for under half, and the remainder has no known explanation. The sample table shows approximately 100,000 clones, and roughly 88% are seen once. The ten largest clones capture over 2% of the sample. In the germline V gene, CDR1 corresponds to MDHEN and CDR2 to SYDVKM. The V end loses 5 bases and the J end loses 4 bases, and a stretch of 11 bases separates them. Spanning cysteine to phenylalanine, the CDR3 consists of 13 amino acids. Only the CDR3 region is kept as DNA, spanning 39 bases read in frame from base 1. What the treatment or condition label conveys for this sample: preoperative locoregional IRX-2 cytokine immunotherapy. The samples were obtained from a phase Ib study that tested preoperative, locoregional IRX-2 cytokine immunotherapy designed to prime immune responses. Patients with early-stage breast cancer who were given IRX-2 before surgery served as donors.

The sequencing used tumor tissue, collected after IRX-2 immunotherapy. The V gene is TRBV28 and the J gene is TRBJ2-5, and possibly TRBD1, on 6 matching bases. This clonotype was sampled from a human donor with breast cancer. The CDR3 has the sequence CASSDQGLETQYF. The bases read TGTGCCAGCAGTGATCAGGGGCTAGAGACCCAGTACTTC. The full variable domain, completed from the reference TRBV28 and TRBJ2-5 proteins outside the CDR3, reads DVKVTQSSRYLVKRTGEKVFLECVQDMDHENMFWYRQDPGLGLRLIYFSYDVKMKEKGDIPEGYSVSREKKERFSLILESASTNQTSMYLCASSDQGLETQYFGPGTRLLVL.